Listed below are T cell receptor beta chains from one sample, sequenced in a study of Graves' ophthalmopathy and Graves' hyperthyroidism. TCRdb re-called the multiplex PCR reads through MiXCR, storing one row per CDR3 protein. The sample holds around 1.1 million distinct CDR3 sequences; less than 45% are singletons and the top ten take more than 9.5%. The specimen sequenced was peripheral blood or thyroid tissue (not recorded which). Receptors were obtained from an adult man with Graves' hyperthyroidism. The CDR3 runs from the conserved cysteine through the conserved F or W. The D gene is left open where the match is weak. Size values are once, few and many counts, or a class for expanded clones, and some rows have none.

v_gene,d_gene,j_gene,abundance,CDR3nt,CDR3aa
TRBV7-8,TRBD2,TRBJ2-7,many,TGTGCCAGCAGCCGCGGGGGGCAGGCTTACGAGCAGTACTTC,CASSRGGQAYEQYF
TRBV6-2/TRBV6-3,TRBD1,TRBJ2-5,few,TGTGCCAGCAGTTACTCCGGACAGGTGATCCAAGAGACCCAGTACTTC,CASSYSGQVIQETQYF
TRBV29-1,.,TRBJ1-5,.,TGCAGCTCTTCAACGAGGACGGGAGAGACCCAGCATTTT,CSSSTRTGETQHF
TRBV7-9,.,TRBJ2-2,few,TGTGCCAGCAGCTTGGGACCCCGGAGGTCCGGGGAGCTGTTTTTT,CASSLGPRRSGELFF
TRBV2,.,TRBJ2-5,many,TGTGCCAGCAGTGCTGAAGAGACCCAGTACTTC,CASSAEETQYF
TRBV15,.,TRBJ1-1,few,TGTGCCGCCAGCAGGGCCACAGGGAGTTTTGAAGCTTTCTTT,CAASRATGSFEAFF
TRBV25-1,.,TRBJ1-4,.,TGTGCCAGCTTCGACCCAGGAACTAATGAAAAACTGTTTTTT,CASFDPGTNEKLFF
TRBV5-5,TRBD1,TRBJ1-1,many,TGTGCCAGCAGCTTAATACAGGGGACTGAAGCTTTCTTT,CASSLIQGTEAFF
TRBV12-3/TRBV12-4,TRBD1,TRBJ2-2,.,TGTGCCAGCAGTCCACGGACAGGGGGCGCTTGGGGGGGCACCGGGGAGCTGTTTTTT,CASSPRTGGAWGGTGELFF
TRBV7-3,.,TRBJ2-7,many,TGTGCCAGCAGCTTACATGGGGGGATGAACTACGAGCAGTACTTC,CASSLHGGMNYEQYF
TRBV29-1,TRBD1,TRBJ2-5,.,TGCAGCTTAGCTTTGGGGACAGGGGTTGAGACCCAGTACTTC,CSLALGTGVETQYF
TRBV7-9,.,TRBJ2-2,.,TGTGCCAGCAGCTCTTCGGGGTCGTGGCAGGGGAAGACCGGGGAGCTGTTTTTT,CASSSSGSWQGKTGELFF
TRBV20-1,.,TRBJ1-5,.,TGCAGTGCGAGACAGTTGGGCCAGCGGGAGGCGTTAGAGACCCAGCATTTT,CSARQLGQREALETQHF
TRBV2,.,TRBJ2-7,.,TGTGCCAGCACCCAAGGGGGACTTGAGCAGTACTTC,CASTQGGLEQYF
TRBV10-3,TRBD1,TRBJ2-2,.,TGTGCCATCAGTGACCCGGGACAGGGGGCCGGGGAGCTGTTTTTT,CAISDPGQGAGELFF
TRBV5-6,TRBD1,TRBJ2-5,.,TGTGCCAGCAGCGAATGGTCGGACAGGTACCCCCAGGGCCAAGAGACCCAGTACTTC,CASSEWSDRYPQGQETQYF
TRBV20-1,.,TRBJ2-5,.,TGCAGTGCTAGGACGGCTGGTGAGACCCAGTACTTC,CSARTAGETQYF
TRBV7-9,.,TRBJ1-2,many,TGTGCCAGCAGCTTAGCGACACCAACCTATGGCTACACCTTC,CASSLATPTYGYTF